This T cell receptor beta chain comes out of a study of blood T cell repertoires in COVID-19. On the study more broadly: The analysed material was cDNA or gDNA that came from T cells, B-cell-depleted T cells, or PBMCs.

Germline CDR1 MGHRA, CDR2 YSYEKL. CDR3 size: 15 residues. Trimming took 5 bases from V and 2 from J; bases not matched to a gene: 5. TCRdb's copy holds only in-frame clones and misses some; the assay was immunoSEQ multiplex PCR. The sample has under 200,000 clones, about 88% seen once. This receptor was taken from a woman of 80 years or more with acute or convalescent COVID-19. The source material was peripheral blood. This sequence joins TRBV4-1 and TRBJ2-7, with 11 nucleotides matching TRBD2. CDR3 sequence reads: CASSEGLAAPYEQYF. The CDR3 coding sequence is TGCGCCAGCAGCGAGGGACTAGCGGCCCCCTACGAGCAGTACTTC.